The sample holds a few counts of the clone carrying this T cell receptor beta chain. Its target is not known. MiXCR, applied by TCRdb to the RT-PCR reads, yields one record per CDR3 protein. Here the sample spans some 500,000 distinct CDR3 sequences, 25% being singletons. Germline CDR1 and CDR2: DFQATT and SNEGSKA (reference sequence). The CDR3 runs to 14 residues. With 5 bases clipped from V and 2 bases from J, the junction kept 5 bases outside the gene matches. The data belong to a study of response to subunit inactivated influenza vaccine. Findings and limits, study-wide: A suggestion made by the authors is that each seasonal influenza vaccination recruits few new T cells.

This sequence was found in a man in his fifties or sixties who received an inactivated influenza vaccine. This specimen was CD4+ T cells sorted from PBMCs, taken about 5 days after vaccination. The chain uses TRBV20-1 and TRBJ1-3; the match to TRBD1 covers 8 bases. The CDR3 here is CSAVDRGPGNTIYF. The CDR3 nucleotides read TGCAGTGCTGTAGACAGGGGCCCTGGAAACACCATATATTTT.